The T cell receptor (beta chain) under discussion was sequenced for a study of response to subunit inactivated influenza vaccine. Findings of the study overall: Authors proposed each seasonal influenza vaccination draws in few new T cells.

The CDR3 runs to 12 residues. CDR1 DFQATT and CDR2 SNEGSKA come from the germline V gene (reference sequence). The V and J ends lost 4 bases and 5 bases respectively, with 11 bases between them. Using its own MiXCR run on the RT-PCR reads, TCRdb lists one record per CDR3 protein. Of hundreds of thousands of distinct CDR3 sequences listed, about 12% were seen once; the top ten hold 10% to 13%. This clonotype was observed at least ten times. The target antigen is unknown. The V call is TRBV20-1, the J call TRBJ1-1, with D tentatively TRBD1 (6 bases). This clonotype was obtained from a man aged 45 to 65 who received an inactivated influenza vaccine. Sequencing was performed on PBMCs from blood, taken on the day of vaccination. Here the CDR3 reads CSATNTGTEAFF. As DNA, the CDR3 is TGCAGTGCTACCAACACAGGGACTGAAGCTTTCTTT.